The 14 T cell receptor beta chains presented below share a single source sample, sequenced in a study of PD-L1 blockade in urothelial cancer. Time point described: pretreatment peripheral blood. Sequencing used immunoSEQ multiplex PCR; TCRdb keeps in-frame clones, though not all of them. The sample contains 90,000 or so clones, 80% to 90% of which appear only once. The source was PBMCs, collected around atezolizumab (anti-PD-L1) treatment. These receptors originate from an elderly woman with urothelial cancer.

The V call is TRBV5-4, the J call TRBJ2-7; 7 nucleotides agree with TRBD1. This CDR3 is 13 amino acids long. Germline V gene lookup returns CDR1 SGHNT and CDR2 YYREEE (reference sequence). V lost 5 bases to trimming and J lost 3 bases; unmatched junction nucleotides: 5. The CDR3, as DNA: TGTGCCAGCAGATCCCGGGACAGCTACGAGCAGTACTTC. As protein: CASRSRDSYEQYF.

The chain uses TRBV5-1 and TRBJ1-1, with D perhaps TRBD1 (5 bases). The V gene's germline CDR1 is SGHRS and CDR2 YFSETQ. Trimming pared 4 bases from V and 1 base from J, leaving 11 bases between. The CDR3 length is 14 residues. This CDR3 is CASSLQVANTEAFF. The CDR3, as DNA: TGCGCCAGCAGCCTACAGGTTGCGAACACTGAAGCTTTCTTT.

The rearrangement joins TRBV11-1 to TRBJ1-1; possible D gene TRBD1, 6 bases. CDR1 is SGHAT and CDR2 is FQDESV in the germline V gene (reference sequence). The CDR3 loop spans 14 amino acids. V was clipped by 4 bases and J by 1 base, with 10 bases between them. The DNA of the CDR3 is TGTGCCAGCAGCTCGGGACAACCGAACACTGAAGCTTTCTTT. This codes for CASSSGQPNTEAFF.

The V and J genes are TRBV27 and TRBJ2-3; 12 nucleotides align to TRBD2. J gave up 5 bases and V 6 bases, and 6 bases lay outside the gene matches. Germline CDR1 is MNHEY and CDR2 is SMNVEV (reference sequence). CDR3 length equals 15 residues. The CDR3 region is CASSLTSGRGDTQYF. For the CDR3, the DNA is TGTGCCAGCAGCCTGACTAGCGGGAGAGGAGATACGCAGTATTTT.

This clone was recorded a few times. V and J are TRBV7-6 and TRBJ2-6, with 10 bases identical to TRBD1. The CDR3 has 18 residues. The trim removed 4 bases at V and 4 bases at J, leaving 10 bases unmatched. Germline CDR1 and CDR2: SGHVS and FNYEAQ. This CDR3 is CASSSTGGAGLGANVLTF. As DNA, the CDR3 is TGTGCCAGCAGCTCGACAGGGGGCGCGGGACTCGGGGCCAACGTCCTGACTTTC.

The rearrangement joins TRBV7-3 to TRBJ1-1; D gene unclear. V was pared by 5 bases and J by 4 bases, with 14 bases between. CDR1 and CDR2 (germline): SGHTA, FQGTGA. The CDR3 covers 14 residues. CDR3 coding DNA: TGTGCCAGCAGCCCAGGCCCAGGTGCCACTGAAGCTTTCTTT. It specifies CASSPGPGATEAFF.

This sequence joins TRBV18 and TRBJ2-2; D is perhaps TRBD1 (5 bases). CDR3 length equals 15 residues. Trimming shortened V by 3 bases and J by 4 bases, and 12 bases separated the two germline ends. CDR1 is KGHSH and CDR2 is LQKENI in the germline V gene. CDR3 loop: CASSPTQGSTGELFF. As DNA, the CDR3 is TGTGCCAGCTCACCCACGCAGGGAAGCACCGGGGAGCTGTTTTTT.

The J gene is TRBJ2-1, the V gene TRBV7-3; 8 bases agree with TRBD2. CDR3 length: 14 residues. The V and J ends lost 5 bases and 9 bases, in that order; junction bases with no gene match: 9. Germline V lookup: CDR1 SGHTA, CDR2 FQGTGA. The CDR3 DNA is TGTGCCAGCAGCCCCGGGACTAGTCCAGGTGAGCAGTTCTTC. The encoded protein is CASSPGTSPGEQFF.

The rearrangement uses TRBV7-3 and TRBJ2-1; TRBD2 agrees at 9 bases. The CDR3 covers 15 residues. V trimming: 5 bases; J trimming: 3 bases; junction bases outside the gene matches: 5. The germline V gene encodes CDR1 SGHTA and CDR2 FQGTGA. CDR3 protein: CASSHLAGHYNEQFF. The CDR3 nucleotides are TGTGCCAGCAGCCATCTAGCGGGACACTACAATGAGCAGTTCTTC.

The chain joins TRBV10-3 to TRBJ1-5; 7 positions agree with TRBD1. Per germline, CDR1 ENHRY and CDR2 SYGVKD. The CDR3 length is 15 residues. The ends lost 6 bases at V and 2 bases at J; junction bases unmatched: 7. The CDR3 nucleotides are TGTGCCATCAGCGCGACTACAGGGGGCAATCAGCCCCAGCATTTT. Encoded protein: CAISATTGGNQPQHF.

The chain recombines TRBV2 with TRBJ1-3; TRBD1 is a possible D gene (6 bases). The CDR3 is made up of 15 amino acids. Germline lookup yields CDR1 SNHLY and CDR2 FYNNEI. V dropped 6 bases and J dropped 3 bases, with 15 bases sitting between them. In DNA form, the CDR3 reads TGTGCCAGCAGCCCACAGGGCCCCAATGGAAACACCATATATTTT. Protein product: CASSPQGPNGNTIYF.

The chain employs TRBV4-2 and TRBJ2-7; D might be TRBD2 (5 bases). Per germline, CDR1 LGHNA and CDR2 YNFKEQ. CDR3 size: 15 residues. V lost 1 base to trimming and J lost 1 base, with 11 bases between them. CDR3 in DNA: TGTGCCAGCAGCCAAGGAGATAGCGAATCCTACGAGCAGTACTTC. It specifies CASSQGDSESYEQYF.

The rearrangement links TRBV28 to TRBJ2-1; D is perhaps TRBD2 (6 bases). The CDR3 contains 16 residues. Between the trimmed V and J ends, which lost 5 bases and 0 bases, there was a span of 14 bases. Per germline, CDR1 MDHEN and CDR2 SYDVKM. The CDR3 reads CASSALAANSYNEQFF. CDR3 DNA: TGTGCCAGCAGTGCCTTAGCGGCTAACTCCTACAATGAGCAGTTCTTC.

Note on this clone: Other DNA sequences in the sample encode the same CDR3. The chain couples TRBV5-1 to TRBJ2-3; TRBD1 agrees at 7 bases. V lost 4 bases and J lost 1; bases outside the gene matches: 3. Germline CDR1 SGHRS, CDR2 YFSETQ. The CDR3 covers 14 residues. This CDR3 is CASSIGQGTDTQYF. As DNA, the CDR3 is TGCGCCAGCAGCATCGGACAGGGCACAGATACGCAGTATTTT. Full variable domain (outside the CDR3, taken from reference TRBV5-1 and TRBJ2-3): KAGVTQTPRYLIKTRGQQVTLSCSPISGHRSVSWYQQTPGQGLQFLFEYFSETQRNKGNFPGRFSGRQFSNSRSEMNVSTLELGDSALYLCASSIGQGTDTQYFGPGTRLTVL.